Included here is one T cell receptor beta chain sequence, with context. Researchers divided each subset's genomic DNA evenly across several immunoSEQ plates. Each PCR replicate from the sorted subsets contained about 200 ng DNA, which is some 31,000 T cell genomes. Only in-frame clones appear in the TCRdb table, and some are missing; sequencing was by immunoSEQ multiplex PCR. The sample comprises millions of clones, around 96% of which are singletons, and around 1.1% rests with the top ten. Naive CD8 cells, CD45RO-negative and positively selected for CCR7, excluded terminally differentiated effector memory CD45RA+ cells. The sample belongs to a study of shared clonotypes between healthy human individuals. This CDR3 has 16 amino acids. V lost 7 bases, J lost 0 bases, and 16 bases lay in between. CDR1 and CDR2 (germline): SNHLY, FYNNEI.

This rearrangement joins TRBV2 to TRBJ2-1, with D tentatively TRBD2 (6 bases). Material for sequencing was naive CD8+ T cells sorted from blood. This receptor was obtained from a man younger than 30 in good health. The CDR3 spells CASTPEGPSSYNEQFF. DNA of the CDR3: TGTGCCAGCACCCCGGAGGGGCCAAGCTCCTACAATGAGCAGTTCTTC.